What follows are 12 T cell receptor beta chains derived from one specimen sequenced in a study of vaccination effects on CD4 cells after COVID-19. These receptors have no identified antigens. In the ViraFEST assay, antigen-specific CD4+ clonotypes were identified by expansion after peptide-pool stimulation. Isolation of CD4+ T cells took place after 10 to 11 days of culture. SARS-CoV-2 infection was confirmed by PCR in the person between March and December 2020. Some clones are missing from TCRdb's copy, which holds only in-frame ones; the method was immunoSEQ multiplex PCR. The sample comprises tens of thousands of clones, around 72% of which are singletons, and roughly 37% rests with the top ten. The sample was CD4+ T cells from PBMCs cultured with a peptide pool, taken before COVID-19 vaccination. The receptors were gathered from a human donor who had a prior SARS-CoV-2 infection.

This clone was recorded only once. The chain links TRBV9 to TRBJ2-7, with D perhaps assigned TRBD1 or TRBD2 (5 bases each). CDR1 and CDR2 (germline): SGDLS, YYNGEE. Trimming left V 2 bases short and J 4 bases short, with 19 bases between. The CDR3 sequence is 16 residues long. This CDR3 reads CASSVGDQGVGYEQYF. The CDR3 DNA is TGTGCCAGCAGCGTCGGAGATCAGGGAGTCGGGTACGAGCAGTACTTC.

The genes are TRBV6-5 and TRBJ1-5; D call uncertain. This CDR3 contains 13 residues. Germline values: CDR1 MNHEY, CDR2 SVGAGI. V shed 6 bases and J shed 0 bases, with 6 bases lying between them. The CDR3 region has the DNA TGTGCCAGCAGGCCCGCTAGCAATCAGCCCCAGCATTTT. Translating it yields CASRPASNQPQHF.

The genes are TRBV5-1 and TRBJ2-3; TRBD2 matches at 7 bases. Germline lookup yields CDR1 SGHRS and CDR2 YFSETQ. This CDR3 spans 16 amino acids. V gave up 2 bases and J gave up 1 base; unmatched junction bases: 7. The CDR3 nucleotides are TGCGCCAGCAGCTTTTGGGGGACTACAGGCACAGATACGCAGTATTTT. Protein product: CASSFWGTTGTDTQYF.

V gene TRBV24-1 combines with J gene TRBJ2-5; unclear D gene. Trimming took off 5 bases at V and 0 bases at J, with 9 bases between the two ends. CDR1 and CDR2 from the germline V gene are KGHDR and SFDVKD. The CDR3 spans 14 residues. In DNA, the CDR3 is TGTGCCACCAGTGGCGTAGGGTACCAAGAGACCCAGTACTTC. This translates into CATSGVGYQETQYF.

The chain employs TRBV7-3 and TRBJ2-7, with a weak D call TRBD2 (6 bases). The germline CDR1 and CDR2 sequences are SGHTA and FQGTGA. V was pared by 2 bases and J by 0 bases, with 11 bases between. The CDR3 is 15 residues long. The CDR3, as DNA: TGTGCCAGCAGCTTAGCGGCGGGGAACTCCTACGAGCAGTACTTC. Protein sequence: CASSLAAGNSYEQYF.

The chain has TRBV12-5 and TRBJ2-3; tentatively, D is TRBD2 (6 bases). CDR3 length: 17 residues. Germline V lookup: CDR1 LGHNT, CDR2 FRNRAP. V was pared by 8 bases and J by 8 bases, with 29 bases between. CDR3 sequence (DNA): TGTGCTAGTCATCCGGGACTTATGGGGGGATTCGTTGGTACGCAGTATTTT. Protein product: CASHPGLMGGFVGTQYF.

This chain links TRBV30 with TRBJ1-6; D gene uncertain. V lost 4 bases to trimming and J lost 10 bases, with 20 bases between them. The CDR3 length is 15 residues. Germline values: CDR1 GTSNPN, CDR2 SVGIG (reference sequence). The CDR3 loop is CAWTVGTNRRSPLHF. As DNA, the CDR3 is TGTGCCTGGACCGTAGGTACAAATCGACGCTCACCCCTCCACTTT.

The chain couples TRBV29-1 to TRBJ2-7; 7 bases fit TRBD1. The CDR3 runs to 13 residues. Germline V gene lookup returns CDR1 SQVTM and CDR2 ANQGSEA. Germline trimming cut 6 bases from V and 6 bases from J; bases unmatched to any gene: 11. CDR3: CSVKTLQGSEQYF. As DNA, the CDR3 is TGCAGCGTCAAAACTCTACAGGGGTCCGAGCAGTACTTC.

V and J are TRBV3-1 (or the pseudogene TRBV3-2) and TRBJ2-5, with 8 bases identical to TRBD2. The length of the CDR3 is 16 residues. V lost 0 bases and J lost 1; bases outside the gene matches: 4. CDR1 LGHDT and CDR2 YNNKEL come from the germline V gene (reference sequence). The CDR3 DNA reads as TGTGCCAGCAGCCAAGATTCTCGGGGGGGCCAAGAGACCCAGTACTTC. This translates into CASSQDSRGGQETQYF.

The chain is built from TRBV15 and TRBJ2-5; 9 bases agree with TRBD1. The germline V gene has CDR1 LNHNV and CDR2 YYDKDF (reference sequence). Trimming took 4 bases from V and 2 from J; bases not matched to a gene: 8. This CDR3 has 16 amino acids. The CDR3 DNA is TGTGCCACCAGCAAGGGACAGGGCAGTCGGCAAGAGACCCAGTACTTC. Encoded protein: CATSKGQGSRQETQYF.

This chain links TRBV28 with TRBJ2-3; D gene unclear. From germline, CDR1 is MDHEN and CDR2 SYDVKM. CDR3 size: 13 residues. V was cut by 2 bases and J by 2 bases, with 5 bases left in between. The CDR3 loop reads CASSLQTTDTQYF. Here the CDR3 DNA reads TGTGCCAGCAGTTTACAGACCACAGATACGCAGTATTTT.

The chain couples TRBV9 to TRBJ2-3, with D unclear. The CDR3 runs 14 residues. V lost 4 bases, J lost 11 bases, and 20 bases lay in between. CDR1 and CDR2 (germline): SGDLS, YYNGEE. CDR3 amino acids: CASSSSYKPGQQYF. CDR3 nucleotide sequence: TGTGCCAGCAGCTCATCCTATAAGCCGGGCCAGCAGTATTTT.